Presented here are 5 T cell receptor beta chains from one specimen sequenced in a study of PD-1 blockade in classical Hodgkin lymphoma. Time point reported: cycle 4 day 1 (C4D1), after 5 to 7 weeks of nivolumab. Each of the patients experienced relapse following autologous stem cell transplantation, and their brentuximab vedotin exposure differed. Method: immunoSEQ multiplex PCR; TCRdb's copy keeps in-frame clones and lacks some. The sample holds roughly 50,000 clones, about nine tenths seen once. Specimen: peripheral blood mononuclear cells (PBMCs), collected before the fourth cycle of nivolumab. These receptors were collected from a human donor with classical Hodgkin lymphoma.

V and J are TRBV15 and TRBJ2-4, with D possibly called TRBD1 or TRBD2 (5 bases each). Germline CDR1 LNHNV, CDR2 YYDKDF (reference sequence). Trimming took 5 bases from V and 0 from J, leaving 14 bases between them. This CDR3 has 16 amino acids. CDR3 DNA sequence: TGTGCCACCAGCCACCGGGACGGTATAGCCAAAAACATTCAGTACTTC. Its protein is CATSHRDGIAKNIQYF.

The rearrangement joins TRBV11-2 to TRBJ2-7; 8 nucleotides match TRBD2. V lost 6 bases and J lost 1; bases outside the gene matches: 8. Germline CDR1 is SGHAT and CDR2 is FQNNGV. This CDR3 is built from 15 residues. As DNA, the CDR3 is TGTGCCAGCAGGCCTAAAAGCGGGGGTTCCTACGAGCAGTACTTC. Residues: CASRPKSGGSYEQYF.

CDR3 residues: CASSLSPGQGRESGYTF. CDR3 coding DNA: TGTGCCAGCAGCTTAAGTCCCGGACAGGGGAGGGAGTCTGGCTACACCTTC. The V and J genes are TRBV7-3 and TRBJ1-2; 9 positions agree with TRBD1. CDR3 length: 17 amino acids. The J segment lost 7 bases and the V segment lost 1 base, leaving 13 bases of the junction unmatched. In germline, CDR1 is SGHTA, CDR2 FQGTGA.

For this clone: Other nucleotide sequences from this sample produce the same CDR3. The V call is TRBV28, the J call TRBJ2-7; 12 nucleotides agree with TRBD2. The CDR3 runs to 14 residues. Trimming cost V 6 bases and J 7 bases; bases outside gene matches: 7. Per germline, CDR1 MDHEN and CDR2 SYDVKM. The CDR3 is CASSLGLAGYEQYF. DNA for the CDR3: TGTGCCAGCAGCCTAGGACTAGCGGGATATGAGCAGTACTTC.

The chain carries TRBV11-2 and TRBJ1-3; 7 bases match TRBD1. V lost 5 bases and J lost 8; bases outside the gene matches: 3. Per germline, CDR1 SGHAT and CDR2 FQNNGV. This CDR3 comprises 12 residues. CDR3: CASSVGGHTIYF. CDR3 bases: TGTGCCAGCAGCGTAGGGGGCCACACCATATATTTT.